The 5 T cell receptor beta chains below come from one sample, sequenced in a study of CD8 T cells in Susac syndrome. Random hexamers served to reverse transcribe roughly 0.45 to 1 ug RNA. TCRdb reanalysed the immunoSEQ multiplex PCR reads using MiXCR and keeps one entry per CDR3 protein. The sample has about 130,000 distinct CDR3 sequences; approximately 93% are singletons. Material for sequencing was CD8+ T cells from PBMCs. These receptors were obtained from a human donor with multiple sclerosis.

This chain joins TRBV13 and TRBJ1-4; D perhaps matches TRBD1 (6 bases). CDR1 is PRHDT and CDR2 is FYEKMQ in the germline V gene (reference sequence). The CDR3 length is 14 residues. The V and J ends lost 4 bases and 4 bases respectively, with 10 bases between them. The CDR3 nucleotides read TGTGCCAGCAGCTCCGGAGGGGGTAATGAAAAACTGTTTTTT. Translated: CASSSGGGNEKLFF.

The J gene is TRBJ2-2, the V gene TRBV7-3; D is ambiguous. From germline, CDR1 is SGHTA and CDR2 FQGTGA. With 5 bases removed from V and 6 bases from J, the gap between germline ends came to 7 bases. CDR3 length equals 12 residues. CDR3 residues: CASSPRPGELFF. CDR3 DNA sequence: TGTGCCAGCAGCCCCCGTCCCGGGGAGCTGTTTTTT.

The chain joins TRBV7-9 to TRBJ2-2; 10 nucleotides match TRBD2. After removal of 4 bases from V and 6 bases from J, the junction contained 8 bases not matched to a gene. There are 16 residues in the CDR3. Germline CDR1 is SEHNR and CDR2 is FQNEAQ (reference sequence). The CDR3 nucleotides are TGTGCCAGCAGCTCCAACCTAGCGGGAGAGTCCGGGGAGCTGTTTTTT. The encoded protein is CASSSNLAGESGELFF.

The gene calls are TRBV7-8 and TRBJ2-7, with 7 bases lining up with TRBD2. V lost 5 bases, J lost 1 base, and 5 bases stayed unmatched. Germline CDR1 is SGHVS and CDR2 is FQNEAQ. The CDR3 covers 14 residues. CDR3 sequence reads: CASSGSGLSYEQYF. CDR3 coding DNA: TGTGCCAGCAGCGGTAGCGGGTTATCCTACGAGCAGTACTTC.

This clonotype was recorded once. V and J are TRBV12-3 or TRBV12-4 and TRBJ1-1; D is perhaps TRBD1 (6 bases). V lost 6 bases and J 9 bases, leaving 26 bases between the germline ends. The CDR3 is 16 amino acids. The CDR3 loop is CASSPPFGQTSLKAFF. In DNA form, the CDR3 reads TGTGCCAGCAGCCCCCCCTTCGGACAGACAAGCTTAAAAGCTTTCTTT.